The 20 T cell receptor beta chains below all came from one sample that was sequenced in a study of shared clonotypes between healthy human individuals. Data came from immunoSEQ multiplex PCR; TCRdb stores just in-frame clones and leaves some out. The sample includes over a million clones, more than 65% seen only once; the top ten take over 1.3%. The sample was memory CD4+ T cells sorted from blood. Subset given: CD45RA-negative fraction. All receptors come from a man aged 18 to 29 in good health.

This chain uses TRBV7-9 with TRBJ2-1, with 10 bases that match TRBD2. The germline gives CDR1 SEHNR, CDR2 FQNEAQ (reference sequence). The trim removed 7 bases at V and 8 bases at J, leaving 11 bases unmatched. The CDR3 sequence is 15 residues long. CDR3 amino acids: CASTLSGRDIDEQFF. Written as DNA, the CDR3 is TGTGCCAGCACGCTGAGCGGGAGGGACATCGATGAGCAGTTCTTC.

This clone was detected once. This rearrangement joins TRBV7-2 to TRBJ2-5; tentatively, D is TRBD1 (5 bases). V dropped 4 bases and J dropped 0 bases, with 12 bases sitting between them. Germline lookup yields CDR1 SGHTA and CDR2 FQGNSA. The CDR3 is made up of 15 amino acids. The CDR3: CASSSSSGYQETQYF. DNA for the CDR3: TGTGCCAGCAGCTCATCATCAGGGTACCAAGAGACCCAGTACTTC. The entire variable domain, with the rest obtained from reference TRBV7-2 and TRBJ2-5, is as follows: GAGVSQSPSNKVTEKGKDVELRCDPISGHTALYWYRQSLGQGLEFLIYFQGNSAPDKSGLPSDRFSAERTGGSVSTLTIQRTQQEDSAVYLCASSSSSGYQETQYFGPGTRLLVL.

This clone was seen only a few times. The genes are TRBV15 and TRBJ2-2; maybe TRBD2 (5 bases). This CDR3 has 18 amino acids. V shed 0 bases and J shed 1 base, with 15 bases lying between them. CDR1 is LNHNV, CDR2 YYDKDF, per germline (reference sequence). The CDR3 coding sequence is TGTGCCACCAGCAGAGATCGACTAACAGTACAGAACACCGGGGAGCTGTTTTTT. Translating gives CATSRDRLTVQNTGELFF. The variable domain in full, with the rest retrieved from reference TRBV15 and TRBJ2-2, is DAMVIQNPRYQVTQFGKPVTLSCSQTLNHNVMYWYQQKSSQAPKLLFHYYDKDFNNEADTPDNFQSRRPNTSFCFLDIRSPGLGDTAMYLCATSRDRLTVQNTGELFFGEGSRLTVL.

The chain uses TRBV4-2 and TRBJ2-5; 7 bases align to TRBD2. Germline CDR1 reads LGHNA; CDR2 reads YNFKEQ. The CDR3 length is 20 residues. The V gene end was trimmed by 5 bases and the J gene end by 4 bases; junction bases not matched to a gene: 25. The CDR3, as DNA: TGTGCCAGCAGCACATCTCTCTTTCGACTAGCCGTAAAGGTTGGAGAGACCCAGTACTTC. Its translation: CASSTSLFRLAVKVGETQYF.

For this clone: Within the sample, other DNA sequences also encode this same CDR3. The gene calls are TRBV7-2 and TRBJ2-5; no definite D call. This CDR3 is 12 amino acids long. V was shortened by 5 bases and J by 4 bases, with 8 bases between the two germline ends. Germline lookup yields CDR1 SGHTA and CDR2 FQGNSA. Here the CDR3 reads CASSPKRETQYF. CDR3 sequence (DNA): TGTGCCAGCAGCCCTAAAAGAGAGACCCAGTACTTC.

With respect to this clone: The same CDR3 is also encoded by other DNA sequences in this sample. J is TRBJ1-5 and V is TRBV6-5; maybe TRBD1 (5 bases). The V end was cut by 2 bases, the J end by 6 bases, with 11 bases between. Germline loops: CDR1 MNHEY, CDR2 SVGAGI. The CDR3 contains 14 residues. The CDR3 DNA follows: TGTGCCAGCAGTTACGGACGGGGGGGTCAGCCCCAGCATTTT. Translation: CASSYGRGGQPQHF.

CDR3 DNA sequence: TGTGCCAGCAGTGTCGGCGGGCCCAACCAAGAGACCCAGTACTTC. Its translation is CASSVGGPNQETQYF. J is TRBJ2-5 and V is TRBV2; maybe TRBD2 (5 bases). The ends were cut back, 4 bases at V and 0 bases at J, with 12 bases in the middle. The CDR3 sequence is 15 residues long. Looked up from germline, CDR1 is SNHLY and CDR2 is FYNNEI.

The chain carries TRBV11-3 and TRBJ2-3; maybe TRBD2 (5 bases). V was cut by 4 bases and J by 11 bases, with 7 bases left in between. The V gene's germline CDR1 is SGHNT and CDR2 YENEEA. The CDR3 has 10 residues. This chain's CDR3 is CASSSRGQYF. CDR3 bases: TGTGCCAGCAGCTCTCGGGGGCAGTATTTT.

This clone was observed a single time. This chain uses TRBV9 with TRBJ2-3, with 8 nucleotides matching TRBD2. The CDR3 length is 17 residues. V shed 0 bases, J shed 1 base, and the junction held 7 bases outside the gene matches. Germline V gene lookup returns CDR1 SGDLS and CDR2 YYNGEE. The CDR3 sequence: CASSVAGAGAGTDTQYF. Written as DNA, the CDR3 is TGTGCCAGCAGCGTAGCTGGAGCGGGAGCTGGCACAGATACGCAGTATTTT.

This chain joins TRBV19 and TRBJ1-4; 9 nucleotides line up with TRBD1. The V and J ends lost 6 bases and 5 bases, in that order; junction bases with no gene match: 4. Germline CDR1 reads LNHDA; CDR2 reads SQIVND (reference sequence). This CDR3 is built from 14 residues. The CDR3, as DNA: TGTGCCAGTAGCCCCGGGACAGGGAATGAAAAACTGTTTTTT. Translated, it gives CASSPGTGNEKLFF.

This clone was picked up a small number of times. V is TRBV5-1 and J is TRBJ2-7; 8 bases are shared with TRBD1. V gave up 4 bases and J gave up 5 bases; unmatched junction bases: 5. The CDR3 sequence is 13 residues long. CDR1 and CDR2 (germline): SGHRS, YFSETQ. The CDR3 is CASSGDRQDEQYF. DNA of the CDR3: TGCGCCAGCAGCGGGGACAGGCAGGACGAGCAGTACTTC.

The table lists this clone with a count of one. The chain links TRBV19 to TRBJ1-4; D is possibly TRBD1 (6 bases). Trimming removed 6 bases from V and 7 bases from J, with 18 bases in between. The CDR3 has 15 amino acids. Germline lookup yields CDR1 LNHDA and CDR2 SQIVND (reference sequence). CDR3 coding DNA: TGTGCCAGTAGCCTCCCAGGGACAAGGAGTGAAAAACTGTTTTTT. It encodes CASSLPGTRSEKLFF.

This clone was recorded only once. The V and J genes are TRBV5-5 and TRBJ1-1, with D hard to call. The CDR3 totals 14 residues. With 2 bases removed from V and 9 bases from J, the gap between germline ends came to 17 bases. Germline CDR1 reads SGHKS; CDR2 reads YYEKEE (reference sequence). The CDR3 here is CASSFESTNTKAFF. CDR3 nucleotides: TGTGCCAGCAGCTTTGAGTCCACAAACACAAAAGCTTTCTTT.

The chain joins TRBV7-3 to TRBJ2-1, with TRBD2 identical over 7 bases. With 5 bases clipped from V and 7 bases from J, the junction kept 5 bases outside the gene matches. Germline V lookup: CDR1 SGHTA, CDR2 FQGTGA. This CDR3 is 13 amino acids long. DNA of the CDR3: TGTGCCAGCAGCCGGACTAGATTGAATGAGCAGTTCTTC. Translating it yields CASSRTRLNEQFF.

In DNA, the CDR3 is TGTGCCAGCAGTTTATCGGGGCAGTCTAGATACACCGGGGAGCTGTTTTTT. This codes for CASSLSGQSRYTGELFF. This sequence joins TRBV27 and TRBJ2-2, with D possibly TRBD1 on 5 matching bases. CDR3 length: 17 amino acids. Germline V lookup: CDR1 MNHEY, CDR2 SMNVEV (reference sequence). With 0 bases removed from V and 3 bases from J, the gap between germline ends came to 14 bases.

This sequence joins TRBV4-1 and TRBJ1-1; D is unclear. The CDR3 is 16 residues long. V lost 1 base to trimming and J lost 0 bases, with 12 bases between them. Germline V CDR1 and CDR2: MGHRA, YSYEKL. CDR3 coding DNA: TGCGCCAGCAGCCAAGGTCTAGAGGGCCTGAACACTGAAGCTTTCTTT. This codes for CASSQGLEGLNTEAFF.

The chain joins TRBV5-4 to TRBJ2-1; D is possibly TRBD1 or TRBD2 (5 bases each). Per the germline V gene, CDR1 is SGHNT and CDR2 is YYREEE (reference sequence). The length of the CDR3 is 16 residues. The ends were cut back, 4 bases at V and 5 bases at J, with 19 bases in the middle. CDR3 nucleotides: TGTGCCAGCAGCCAGGCCGGGGCGATAGCCGACAATGAGCAGTTCTTC. Translation gives CASSQAGAIADNEQFF. The variable domain in full, completed from reference TRBV5-4 and TRBJ2-1, reads ETGVTQSPTHLIKTRGQQVTLRCSSQSGHNTVSWYQQALGQGPQFIFQYYREEENGRGNFPPRFSGLQFPNYSSELNVNALELDDSALYLCASSQAGAIADNEQFFGPGTRLTVL.

This chain uses TRBV7-8 with TRBJ2-3; 8 bases line up with TRBD2. The CDR3 covers 16 residues. CDR1 is SGHVS and CDR2 is FQNEAQ in the germline V gene. With 4 bases clipped from V and 4 bases from J, the junction kept 10 bases outside the gene matches. CDR3: CASSSGVAGIADTQYF. CDR3 nucleotide sequence: TGTGCCAGCAGCTCGGGAGTAGCGGGAATAGCAGATACGCAGTATTTT. The full variable domain, its missing parts supplied by reference TRBV7-8 and TRBJ2-3, is GAGVSQSPRYKVAKRGQDVALRCDPISGHVSLFWYQQALGQGPEFLTYFQNEAQLDKSGLPSDRFFAERPEGSVSTLKIQRTQQEDSAVYLCASSSGVAGIADTQYFGPGTRLTVL.

The chain couples TRBV27 to TRBJ2-5; possibly TRBD1 or TRBD2 for D (5 bases each). V gave up 6 bases and J gave up 5 bases, with 19 bases separating them. Germline V gene data show CDR1 as MNHEY and CDR2 as SMNVEV (reference sequence). CDR3 length: 15 amino acids. Here the CDR3 DNA reads TGTGCCAGCAGAAGCCCAGGGACCTCTCGGGAGACCCAGTACTTC. Protein: CASRSPGTSRETQYF.

This clone has just a few counts. The chain recombines TRBV15 with TRBJ2-3; D possibly corresponds to TRBD2 (5 bases). From germline, CDR1 is LNHNV and CDR2 YYDKDF (reference sequence). Between the trimmed V and J ends, which lost 0 bases and 3 bases, there was a span of 10 bases. The CDR3 has 15 residues. The CDR3 sequence: CATSRDAGGTDTQYF. CDR3 bases: TGTGCCACCAGCAGAGATGCAGGCGGGACAGATACGCAGTATTTT.